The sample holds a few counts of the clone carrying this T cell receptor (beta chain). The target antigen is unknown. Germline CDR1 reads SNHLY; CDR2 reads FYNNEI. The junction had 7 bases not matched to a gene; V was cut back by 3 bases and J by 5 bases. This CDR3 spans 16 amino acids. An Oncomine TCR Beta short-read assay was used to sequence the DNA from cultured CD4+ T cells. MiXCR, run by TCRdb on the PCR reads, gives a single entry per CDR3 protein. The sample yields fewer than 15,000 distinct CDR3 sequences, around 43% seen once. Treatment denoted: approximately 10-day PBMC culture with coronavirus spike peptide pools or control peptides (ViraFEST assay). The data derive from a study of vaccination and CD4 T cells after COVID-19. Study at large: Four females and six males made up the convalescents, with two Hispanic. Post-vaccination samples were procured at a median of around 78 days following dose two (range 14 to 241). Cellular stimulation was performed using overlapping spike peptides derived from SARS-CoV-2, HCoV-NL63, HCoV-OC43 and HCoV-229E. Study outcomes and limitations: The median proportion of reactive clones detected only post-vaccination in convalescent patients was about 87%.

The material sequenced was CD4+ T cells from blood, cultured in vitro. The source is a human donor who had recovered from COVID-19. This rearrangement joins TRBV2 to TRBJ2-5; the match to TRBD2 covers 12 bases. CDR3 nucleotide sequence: TGTGCCAGCAGTGAGGGGACTAGCGGGTTTAGGGAGACCCAGTACTTC. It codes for CASSEGTSGFRETQYF.